Below, one T cell receptor beta chain is given with its context. Its target is not known. The data stem from a study of cytomegalovirus exposure and HLA in healthy donors. Each donor was nominally healthy when sampled (though unrecorded immune exposures were likely). The PCR made use of 60 Vbeta and 13 Jbeta primers. Clones were read by immunoSEQ multiplex PCR, and TCRdb kept only the in-frame ones, dropping some. The sample yields about 130,000 clones, around 86% seen once. Study-level findings and limits: While the bulk of TCR sequences proved rare, some public TCRs turned up in many donors. Later analysis demonstrated an association between a missense DCLRE1C variant and TCR beta V- and J-gene trimming. Over 15,000 TCR beta sequences were associated with HLA alleles at 0.05 false discovery rate in a later analysis.

The sequence was obtained from a man in his late teens or twenties in good health and CMV-seronegative. The sequencing input was PBMCs.

The CDR3 spells CASSASFYEQYF. The CDR3 coding sequence is TGTGCCAGCAGCGCGTCCTTCTACGAGCAGTACTTC. The V call is TRBV9, the J call TRBJ2-7; unclear D gene. The CDR3 spans 12 residues. Germline CDR1 and CDR2: SGDLS and YYNGEE. The V end was cut by 3 bases, the J end by 3 bases, with 7 bases between.